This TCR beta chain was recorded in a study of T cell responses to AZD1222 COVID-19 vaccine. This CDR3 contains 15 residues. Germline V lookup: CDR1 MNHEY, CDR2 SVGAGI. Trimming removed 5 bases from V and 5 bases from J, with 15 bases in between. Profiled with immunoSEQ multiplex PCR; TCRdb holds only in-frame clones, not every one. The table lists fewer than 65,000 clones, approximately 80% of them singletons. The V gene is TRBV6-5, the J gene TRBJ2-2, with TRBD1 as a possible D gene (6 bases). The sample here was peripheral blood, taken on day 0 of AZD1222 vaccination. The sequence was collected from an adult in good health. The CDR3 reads CASSPRDIGTGELFF. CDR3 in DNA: TGTGCCAGCAGTCCCCGGGACATAGGAACCGGGGAGCTGTTTTTT.